The 8 T cell receptor beta chains below were found in one sample sequenced in a study of cytomegalovirus exposure and HLA in healthy donors. Primers: 60 Vbeta forward and 13 Jbeta reverse. Some clones are missing from TCRdb's copy, which holds only in-frame ones; the method was immunoSEQ multiplex PCR. The sample includes around 140,000 clones, 70% to 85% of them seen just once. The sequenced sample consisted of PBMCs. The source of these receptors is a man aged 35 to 55 in good health and CMV-seronegative.

This rearrangement joins TRBV4-1 to TRBJ2-5; 7 positions match TRBD1. Germline-derived CDR1 and CDR2 are MGHRA and YSYEKL. V shed 2 bases, J shed 5 bases, and the junction held 11 bases outside the gene matches. The CDR3 spans 16 residues. CDR3 nucleotide sequence: TGCGCCAGCAGCCAAACACAGGGGATGGGTCTTGAGACCCAGTACTTC. Its translation is CASSQTQGMGLETQYF.

This clone was observed a handful of times. The chain has TRBV19 and TRBJ2-7; TRBD1 matches 10 bases. J was trimmed by 3 bases and V by 5 bases; bases with no gene match: 4. The CDR3 runs 14 residues. Germline lookup yields CDR1 LNHDA and CDR2 SQIVND (reference sequence). Here the CDR3 reads CASSPRTGGYEQYF. The DNA for the CDR3 is TGTGCCAGTAGTCCACGGACAGGGGGCTACGAGCAGTACTTC.

V usage is TRBV7-2 and J usage is TRBJ2-1; 7 bases agree with TRBD1. This CDR3 region has 15 residues. In germline, CDR1 is SGHTA, CDR2 FQGNSA. The junction had 8 bases not matched to a gene; V was cut back by 9 bases and J by 0 bases. CDR3 residues: CASELTGSSYNEQFF. CDR3 coding DNA: TGTGCCAGTGAGCTGACAGGGAGCTCCTACAATGAGCAGTTCTTC.

V and J are TRBV18 and TRBJ2-1, with TRBD1 identical over 7 bases. Trimming took 6 bases from V and 4 from J; bases not matched to a gene: 9. Germline CDR1 and CDR2: KGHSH and LQKENI. The CDR3 has 15 amino acids. The DNA of the CDR3 is TGTGCCAGCTCTCGAGCACCGGACAGGTACAATGAGCAGTTCTTC. As protein: CASSRAPDRYNEQFF.

The chain combines TRBV28 with TRBJ2-7, with D maybe TRBD1 (6 bases). The CDR3 sequence is 15 residues long. V was shortened by 5 bases and J by 4 bases, with 18 bases between the two germline ends. Germline V gives CDR1 MDHEN, CDR2 SYDVKM. CDR3 residues: CASSHERQGKYEQYF. As DNA, the CDR3 is TGTGCCAGCAGTCATGAACGGCAGGGGAAATACGAGCAGTACTTC.

V gene TRBV29-1 combines with J gene TRBJ2-2; 9 nucleotides agree with TRBD1. The junction had 9 bases not matched to a gene; V was cut back by 6 bases and J by 4 bases. The CDR3 loop spans 15 amino acids. The germline V gene encodes CDR1 SQVTM and CDR2 ANQGSEA. The CDR3 DNA is TGCAGCGTCAGGGAATCGGGACAGGGCACCGGGGAGCTGTTTTTT. Protein: CSVRESGQGTGELFF.

This clone has a single count. The gene calls are TRBV19 and TRBJ1-5, with D perhaps TRBD1 (5 bases). V was trimmed by 0 bases and J by 4 bases, leaving 13 bases between them. CDR1 is LNHDA, CDR2 SQIVND, per germline (reference sequence). The length of the CDR3 is 16 residues. The CDR3 loop is CASSIDSRAYNQPQHF. In DNA form, the CDR3 reads TGTGCCAGTAGTATAGATTCCAGGGCTTATAATCAGCCCCAGCATTTT.

The chain combines TRBV6-1 with TRBJ2-3; D remains unclear. V lost 6 bases to trimming and J lost 3 bases, with 4 bases between them. The CDR3 runs 11 residues. CDR1 MNHNS and CDR2 SASEGT come from the germline V gene. CDR3 residues: CASSRTDTQYF. The CDR3 DNA reads TGTGCCAGCAGCCGTACAGATACGCAGTATTTT.